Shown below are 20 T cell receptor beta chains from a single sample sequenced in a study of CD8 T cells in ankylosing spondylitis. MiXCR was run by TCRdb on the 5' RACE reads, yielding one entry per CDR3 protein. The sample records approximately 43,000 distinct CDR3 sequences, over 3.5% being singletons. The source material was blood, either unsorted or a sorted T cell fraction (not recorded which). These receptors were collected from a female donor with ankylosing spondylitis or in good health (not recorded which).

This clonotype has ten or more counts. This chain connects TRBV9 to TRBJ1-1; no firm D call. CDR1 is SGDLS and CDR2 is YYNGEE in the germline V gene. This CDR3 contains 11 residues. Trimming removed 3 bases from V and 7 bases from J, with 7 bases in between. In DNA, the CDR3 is TGTGCCAGCAGCGGAGGGATTGAAGCTTTCTTT. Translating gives CASSGGIEAFF.

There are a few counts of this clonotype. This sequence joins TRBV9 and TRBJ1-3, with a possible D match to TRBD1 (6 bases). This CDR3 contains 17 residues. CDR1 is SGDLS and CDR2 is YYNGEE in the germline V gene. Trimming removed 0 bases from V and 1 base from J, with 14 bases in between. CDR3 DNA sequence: TGTGCCAGCAGCGTAGGGACAGCCCGAGTGTCTGGAAACACCATATATTTT. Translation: CASSVGTARVSGNTIYF.

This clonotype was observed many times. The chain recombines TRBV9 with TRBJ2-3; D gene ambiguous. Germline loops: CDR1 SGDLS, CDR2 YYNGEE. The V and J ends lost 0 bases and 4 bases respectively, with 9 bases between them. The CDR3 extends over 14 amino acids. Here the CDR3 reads CASSVDIVADTQYF. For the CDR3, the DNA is TGTGCCAGCAGCGTAGACATTGTGGCAGATACGCAGTATTTT.

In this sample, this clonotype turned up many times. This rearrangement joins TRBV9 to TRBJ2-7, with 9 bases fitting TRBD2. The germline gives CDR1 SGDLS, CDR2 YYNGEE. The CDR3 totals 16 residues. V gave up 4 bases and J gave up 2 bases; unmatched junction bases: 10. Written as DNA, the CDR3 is TGTGCCAGCAGCCTATCAGCGGGGGGCTCCACCTACGAGCAGTACTTC. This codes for CASSLSAGGSTYEQYF.

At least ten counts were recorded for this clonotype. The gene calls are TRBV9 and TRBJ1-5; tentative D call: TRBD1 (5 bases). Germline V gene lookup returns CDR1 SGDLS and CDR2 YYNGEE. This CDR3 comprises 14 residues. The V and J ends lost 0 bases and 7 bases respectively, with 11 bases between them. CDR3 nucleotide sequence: TGTGCCAGCAGCGTAGCAGGGTCGGGGCAGCCCCAGCATTTT. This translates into CASSVAGSGQPQHF.

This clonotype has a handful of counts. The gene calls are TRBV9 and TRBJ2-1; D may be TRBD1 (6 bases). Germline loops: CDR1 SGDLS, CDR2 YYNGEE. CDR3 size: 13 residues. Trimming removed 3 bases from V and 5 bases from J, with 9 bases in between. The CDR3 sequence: CASSAGQNNEQFF. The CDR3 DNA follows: TGTGCCAGCAGCGCCGGACAGAACAATGAGCAGTTCTTC.

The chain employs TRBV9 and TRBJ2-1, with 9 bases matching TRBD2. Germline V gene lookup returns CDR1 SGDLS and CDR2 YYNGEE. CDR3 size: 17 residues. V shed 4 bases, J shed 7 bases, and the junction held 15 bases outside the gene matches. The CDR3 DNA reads TGTGCCAGCAGCCTGCGGGCGGCGGGGGGGCAATATAATGAGCAGTTCTTC. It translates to CASSLRAAGGQYNEQFF.

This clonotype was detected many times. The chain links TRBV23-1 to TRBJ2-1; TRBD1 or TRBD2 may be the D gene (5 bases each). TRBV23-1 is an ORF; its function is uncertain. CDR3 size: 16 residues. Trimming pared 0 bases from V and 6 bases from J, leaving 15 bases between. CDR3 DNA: TGCGCCAGCAGTCAATCGGGGGACCCAGACCCCAATGAGCAGTTCTTC. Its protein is CASSQSGDPDPNEQFF.

CDR3 sequence: CASSATTGGREKLFF. For the CDR3, the DNA is TGTGCCAGCAGCGCGACGACAGGGGGTCGGGAAAAACTGTTTTTT. The V and J genes are TRBV9 and TRBJ1-4; 9 nucleotides align to TRBD1. The CDR3 spans 15 residues. J lost 8 bases, V lost 3 bases, and 8 bases had no gene match. Germline assignment: CDR1 SGDLS and CDR2 YYNGEE.

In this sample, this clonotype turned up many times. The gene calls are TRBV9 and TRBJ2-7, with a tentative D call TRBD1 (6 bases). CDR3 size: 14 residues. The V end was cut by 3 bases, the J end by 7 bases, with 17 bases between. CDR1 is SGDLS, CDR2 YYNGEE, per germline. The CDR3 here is CASSAGTQMGEQYF. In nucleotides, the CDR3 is TGTGCCAGCAGCGCAGGGACACAGATGGGGGAGCAGTACTTC. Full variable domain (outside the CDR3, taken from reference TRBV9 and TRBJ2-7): DSGVTQTPKHLITATGQRVTLRCSPRSGDLSVYWYQQSLDQGLQFLIQYYNGEERAKGNILERFSAQQFPDLHSELNLSSLELGDSALYFCASSAGTQMGEQYFGPGTRLTVT.

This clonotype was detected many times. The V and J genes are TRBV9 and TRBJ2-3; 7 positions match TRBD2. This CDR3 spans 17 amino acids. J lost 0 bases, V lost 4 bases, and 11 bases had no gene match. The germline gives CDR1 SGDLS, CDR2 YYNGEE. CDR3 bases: TGTGCCAGCAGCCGTACTGCTAGCGGATCTAGCACAGATACGCAGTATTTT. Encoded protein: CASSRTASGSSTDTQYF.

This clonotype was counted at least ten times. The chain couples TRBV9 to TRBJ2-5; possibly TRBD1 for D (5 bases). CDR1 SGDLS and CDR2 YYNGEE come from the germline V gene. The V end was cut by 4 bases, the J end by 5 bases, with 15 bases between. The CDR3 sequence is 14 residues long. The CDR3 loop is CASSPRGHQETQYF. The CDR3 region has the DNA TGTGCCAGCAGCCCACGCGGACATCAGGAGACCCAGTACTTC.

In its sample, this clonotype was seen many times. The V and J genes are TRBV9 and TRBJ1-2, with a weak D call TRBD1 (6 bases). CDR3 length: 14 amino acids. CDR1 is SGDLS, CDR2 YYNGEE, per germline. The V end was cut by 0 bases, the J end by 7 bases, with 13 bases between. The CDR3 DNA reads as TGTGCCAGCAGCGTAGGGGCAGGGGTGAGTGGCTACACCTTC. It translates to CASSVGAGVSGYTF.

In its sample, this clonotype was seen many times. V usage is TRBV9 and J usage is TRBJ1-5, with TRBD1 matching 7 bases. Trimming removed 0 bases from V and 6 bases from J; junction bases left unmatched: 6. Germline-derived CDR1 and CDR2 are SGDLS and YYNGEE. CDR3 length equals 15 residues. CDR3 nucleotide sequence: TGTGCCAGCAGCGTAGGGACAGGTGAAAGTCAGCCCCAGCATTTT. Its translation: CASSVGTGESQPQHF.

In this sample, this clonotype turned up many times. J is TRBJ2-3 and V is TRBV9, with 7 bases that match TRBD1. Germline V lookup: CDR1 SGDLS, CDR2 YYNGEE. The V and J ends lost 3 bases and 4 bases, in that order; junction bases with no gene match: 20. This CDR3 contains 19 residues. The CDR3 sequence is CASSGGWGTPQGGSDTQYF. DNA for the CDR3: TGTGCCAGCAGCGGAGGTTGGGGGACCCCCCAAGGGGGCTCAGATACGCAGTATTTT. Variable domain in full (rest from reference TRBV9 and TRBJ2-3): DSGVTQTPKHLITATGQRVTLRCSPRSGDLSVYWYQQSLDQGLQFLIQYYNGEERAKGNILERFSAQQFPDLHSELNLSSLELGDSALYFCASSGGWGTPQGGSDTQYFGPGTRLTVL.

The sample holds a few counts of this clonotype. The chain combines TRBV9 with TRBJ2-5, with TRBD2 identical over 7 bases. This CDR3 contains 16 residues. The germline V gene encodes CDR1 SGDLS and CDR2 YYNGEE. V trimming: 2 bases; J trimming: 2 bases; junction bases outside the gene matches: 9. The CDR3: CASSVDPPGGQETQYF. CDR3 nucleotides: TGTGCCAGCAGCGTGGACCCCCCGGGGGGACAAGAGACCCAGTACTTC.

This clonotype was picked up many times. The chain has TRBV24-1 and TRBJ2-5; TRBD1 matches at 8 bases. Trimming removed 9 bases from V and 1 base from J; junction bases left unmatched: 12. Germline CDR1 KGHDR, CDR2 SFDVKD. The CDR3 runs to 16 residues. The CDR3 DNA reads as TGTGCCACCGTGTCGAATCACAGGGGGTCCCAAGAGACCCAGTACTTC. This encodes CATVSNHRGSQETQYF.

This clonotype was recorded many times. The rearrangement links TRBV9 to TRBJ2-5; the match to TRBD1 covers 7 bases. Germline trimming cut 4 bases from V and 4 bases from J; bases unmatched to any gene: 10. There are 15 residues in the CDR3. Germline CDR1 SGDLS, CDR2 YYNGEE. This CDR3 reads CASSSEPRGRETQYF. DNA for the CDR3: TGTGCCAGCAGCTCCGAGCCGAGGGGGCGAGAGACCCAGTACTTC.

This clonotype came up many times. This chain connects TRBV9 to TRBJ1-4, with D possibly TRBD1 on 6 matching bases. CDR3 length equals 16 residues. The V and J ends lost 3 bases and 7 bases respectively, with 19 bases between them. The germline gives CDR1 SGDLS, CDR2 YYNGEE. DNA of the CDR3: TGTGCCAGCAGCGCAGGGGTGGGGGACTATGGTGAAAAACTGTTTTTT. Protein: CASSAGVGDYGEKLFF.

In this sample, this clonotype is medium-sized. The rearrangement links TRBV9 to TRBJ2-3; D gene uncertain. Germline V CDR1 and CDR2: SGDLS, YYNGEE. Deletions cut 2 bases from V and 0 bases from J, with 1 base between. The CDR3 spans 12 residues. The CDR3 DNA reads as TGTGCCAGCAGCGTGAGCACAGATACGCAGTATTTT. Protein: CASSVSTDTQYF. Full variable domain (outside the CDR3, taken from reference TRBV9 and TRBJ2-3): DSGVTQTPKHLITATGQRVTLRCSPRSGDLSVYWYQQSLDQGLQFLIQYYNGEERAKGNILERFSAQQFPDLHSELNLSSLELGDSALYFCASSVSTDTQYFGPGTRLTVL.